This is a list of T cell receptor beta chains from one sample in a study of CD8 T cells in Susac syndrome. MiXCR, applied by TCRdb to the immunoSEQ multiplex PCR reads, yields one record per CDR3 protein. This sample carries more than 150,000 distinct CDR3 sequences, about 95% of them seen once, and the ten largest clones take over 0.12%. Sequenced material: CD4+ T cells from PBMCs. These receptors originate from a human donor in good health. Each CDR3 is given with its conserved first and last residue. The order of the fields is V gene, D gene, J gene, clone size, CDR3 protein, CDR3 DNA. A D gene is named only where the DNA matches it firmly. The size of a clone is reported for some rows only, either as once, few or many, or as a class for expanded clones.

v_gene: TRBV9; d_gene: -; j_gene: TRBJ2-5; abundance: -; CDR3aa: CASSFREETQYF; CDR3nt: TGTGCCAGCAGCTTTAGGGAGGAGACCCAGTACTTC
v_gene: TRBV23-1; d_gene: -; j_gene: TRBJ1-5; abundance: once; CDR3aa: CASSQSRAACQPQHF; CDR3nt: TGCGCCAGCAGTCAATCCCGGGCGGCGTGTCAGCCCCAGCATTTT
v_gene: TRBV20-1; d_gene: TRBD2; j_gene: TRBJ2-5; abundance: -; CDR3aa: CSARLAGGRETQYF; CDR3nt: TGCAGTGCTCGACTAGCGGGGGGGCGGGAGACCCAGTACTTC
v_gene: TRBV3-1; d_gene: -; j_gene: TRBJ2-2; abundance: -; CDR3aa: CATTPGADGTGELFF; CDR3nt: TGTGCCACCACGCCTGGAGCCGACGGCACCGGGGAGCTGTTTTTT
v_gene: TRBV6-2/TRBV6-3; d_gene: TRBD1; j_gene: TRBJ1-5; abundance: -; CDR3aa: CASTKQGDGQPQHF; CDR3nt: TGTGCCAGCACCAAACAGGGGGACGGACAGCCCCAGCATTTT
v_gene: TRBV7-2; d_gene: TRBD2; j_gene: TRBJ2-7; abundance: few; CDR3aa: CASSSQRGGLYEQYF; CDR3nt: TGTGCCAGCAGCTCCCAGCGGGGGGGCTTATACGAGCAGTACTTC
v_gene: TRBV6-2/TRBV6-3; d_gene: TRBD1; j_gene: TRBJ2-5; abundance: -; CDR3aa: CASSPRPLATGGETQYF; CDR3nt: TGTGCCAGCAGTCCCCGGCCCCTAGCGACAGGGGGCGAGACCCAGTACTTC
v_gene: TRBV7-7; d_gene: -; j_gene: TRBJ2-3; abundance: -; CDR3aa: CASSPFGDTQYF; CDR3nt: TGTGCTAGCAGCCCCTTCGGAGATACGCAGTATTTT
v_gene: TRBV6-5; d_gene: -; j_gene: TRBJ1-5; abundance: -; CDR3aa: CASSPQGQSDQPQHF; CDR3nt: TGTGCCAGCAGCCCCCAGGGGCAATCGGATCAGCCCCAGCATTTT
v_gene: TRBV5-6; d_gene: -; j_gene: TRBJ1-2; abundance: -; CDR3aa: CASSLPEAGGYGYTF; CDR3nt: TGTGCCAGCAGCTTACCAGAGGCCGGTGGCTATGGCTACACCTTC
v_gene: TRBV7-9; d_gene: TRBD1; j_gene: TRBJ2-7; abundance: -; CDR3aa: CASSNGQGSSYEQYF; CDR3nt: TGTGCCAGCAGCAACGGACAGGGAAGCTCCTACGAGCAGTACTTC
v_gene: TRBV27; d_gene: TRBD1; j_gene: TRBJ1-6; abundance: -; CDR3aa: CASSPGTGNSPLHF; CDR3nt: TGTGCCAGCAGTCCCGGGACAGGAAATTCACCCCTCCACTTT
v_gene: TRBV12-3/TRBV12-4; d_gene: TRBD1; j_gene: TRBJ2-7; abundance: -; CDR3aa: CASSTGGGEQYF; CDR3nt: TGTGCCAGCTCGACAGGGGGAGGCGAGCAGTACTTC
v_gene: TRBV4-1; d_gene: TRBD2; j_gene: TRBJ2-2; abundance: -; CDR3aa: CASSQGGVRGAYRELFF; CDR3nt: TGCGCCAGCAGCCAAGGGGGAGTGCGGGGGGCCTACCGGGAGCTGTTTTTT
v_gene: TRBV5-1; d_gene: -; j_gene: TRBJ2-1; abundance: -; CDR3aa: CASSSGANSYNEQFF; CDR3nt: TGCGCCAGCAGCTCGGGAGCCAACTCCTACAATGAGCAGTTCTTC
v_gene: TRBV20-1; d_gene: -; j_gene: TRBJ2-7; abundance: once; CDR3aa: CSARKMGLSSEQYF; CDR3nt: TGCAGTGCTAGAAAAATGGGACTCTCTAGCGAGCAGTACTTC
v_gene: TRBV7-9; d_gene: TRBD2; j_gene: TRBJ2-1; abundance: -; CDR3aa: CATSSTSGVFHWFF; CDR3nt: TGTGCCACCTCGTCCACTAGCGGGGTTTTCCATTGGTTCTTC
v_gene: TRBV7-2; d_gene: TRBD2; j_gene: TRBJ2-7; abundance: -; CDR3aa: CASSLSGVEQYF; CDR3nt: TGTGCCAGCAGCTTAAGCGGGGTAGAGCAGTACTTC
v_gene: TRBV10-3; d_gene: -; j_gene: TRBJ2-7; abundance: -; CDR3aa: CAGARQEDYEQYF; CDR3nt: TGTGCCGGAGCCAGACAAGAGGACTACGAGCAGTACTTC
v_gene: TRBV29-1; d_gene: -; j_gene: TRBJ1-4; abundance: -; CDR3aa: CSVATPREGEKLFF; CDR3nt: TGCAGCGTTGCGACCCCCAGGGAGGGCGAAAAACTGTTTTTT
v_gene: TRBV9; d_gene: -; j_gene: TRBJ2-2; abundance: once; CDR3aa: CASSQGPSPNTGELFF; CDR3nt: TGTGCCAGCAGTCAAGGTCCCAGCCCGAACACCGGGGAGCTGTTTTTT
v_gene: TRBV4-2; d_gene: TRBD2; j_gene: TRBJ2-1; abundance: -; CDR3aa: CASSHGTSGGARNEQFF; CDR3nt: TGTGCCAGCAGCCACGGGACTAGCGGGGGGGCACGGAATGAGCAGTTCTTC
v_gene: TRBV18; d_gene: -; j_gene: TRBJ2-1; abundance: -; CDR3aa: CASSPPGGSKNNEQFF; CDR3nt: TGTGCCAGCTCACCACCGGGGGGTTCCAAGAACAATGAGCAGTTCTTC
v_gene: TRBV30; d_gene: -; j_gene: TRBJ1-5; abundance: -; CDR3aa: CAWSGQNQPQHF; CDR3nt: TGTGCCTGGAGTGGACAGAATCAGCCCCAGCATTTT
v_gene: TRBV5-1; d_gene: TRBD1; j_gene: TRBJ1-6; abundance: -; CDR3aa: CASSWAGTANSPLHF; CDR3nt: TGCGCCAGCAGCTGGGCCGGGACAGCAAATTCACCCCTCCACTTT
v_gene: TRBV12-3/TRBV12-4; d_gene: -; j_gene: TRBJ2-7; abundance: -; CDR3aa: CASSLAGSSYEQYF; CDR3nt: TGTGCCAGCAGTTTAGCAGGGAGCTCCTACGAGCAGTACTTC
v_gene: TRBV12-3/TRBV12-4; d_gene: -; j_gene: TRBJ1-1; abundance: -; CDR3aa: CASSSGGRLAFF; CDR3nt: TGTGCCAGCAGCTCCGGGGGGAGGTTGGCTTTCTTT
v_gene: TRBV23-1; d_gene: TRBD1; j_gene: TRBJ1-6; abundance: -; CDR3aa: CASRRQGPRLDNSPLHF; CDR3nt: TGCGCCAGCAGGAGACAGGGGCCACGACTAGATAATTCACCCCTCCACTTT
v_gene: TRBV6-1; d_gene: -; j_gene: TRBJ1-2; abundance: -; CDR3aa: CASSEDTGSRRYTF; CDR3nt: TGTGCCAGCAGTGAAGACACAGGGAGTCGTCGCTACACCTTC